This T cell receptor beta chain is drawn from a study of T cell changes during pregnancy in multiple sclerosis. The CDR3 contains 16 residues. Trimming shortened V by 0 bases and J by 3 bases, and 15 bases separated the two germline ends. The germline gives CDR1 SGHRS, CDR2 YFSETQ. Some clones are missing from TCRdb's copy, which holds only in-frame ones; the method was immunoSEQ multiplex PCR. Among some 20,000 clones listed, around nine tenths were seen once. The specimen was CD8+ T cells from peripheral blood mononuclear cells, collected after pregnancy. The receptor was isolated from a female donor in good health, enrolled as a control in a pregnancy study. The chain joins TRBV5-1 to TRBJ1-2; possibly TRBD1 for D (5 bases). CDR3 nucleotide sequence: TGCGCCAGCAGCTTGGGATTCCGGGGGACGGACTATGGCTACACCTTC. It yields the protein CASSLGFRGTDYGYTF.